This TCR beta chain was captured by sequencing in a study of identical twins. Carrying unique molecular identifiers, the cDNA also gained a universal primer site through template switching. TCRdb fed the 5' RACE reads into MiXCR, producing one record per CDR3 protein. The sample has more than 250,000 distinct CDR3 sequences, less than 9% seen once; the top ten hold over 2%. Every one of the donors was a healthy Caucasian. This clonotype occurred a few times. The CDR3 runs to 15 residues. V shed 4 bases and J 4 bases; nucleotides not matched to a gene: 6. Germline V gene data show CDR1 as KGHSH and CDR2 as LQKENI. The same specimen was also included in a second study, on yellow fever vaccine responses in identical twins.

This clonotype was obtained from a woman aged 18-30 years in good health. Sample: memory (CD45RO+) T cells sorted from blood. The chain joins TRBV18 to TRBJ2-1; 8 bases are shared with TRBD2. The DNA of the CDR3 is TGTGCCAGCTCACGGATCACTAGCGGATACAATGAGCAGTTCTTC. Protein: CASSRITSGYNEQFF.